The present T cell receptor beta chain was sequenced within a study of radiotherapy plus CTLA-4 blockade in lung cancer. Background on the study: Around 18% of enrolled patients responded objectively, and about 30% had disease control.

V was cut by 5 bases and J by 3 bases, with 14 bases left in between. CDR3 length: 15 residues. CDR1 is MNHEY and CDR2 is SMNVEV in the germline V gene (reference sequence). Produced via immunoSEQ multiplex PCR; TCRdb's table is partial and in-frame only. The table lists about 80,000 clones, under 90% of them singletons. As to this clone: No antigen is known for it.

General observations from the study: Tumor-derived TCR clones expanded in blood after radiotherapy plus ipilimumab.

V gene TRBV27 combines with J gene TRBJ1-5; D not resolved. The sequence was collected from a human donor with non-small cell lung cancer who had stable disease on radiotherapy plus ipilimumab. The sample in question was peripheral blood, obtained from a patient treated with radiotherapy plus ipilimumab. This CDR3 reads CASSPRARNNQPQHF. The CDR3 DNA reads TGTGCCAGCAGTCCGAGGGCTCGGAACAATCAGCCCCAGCATTTT.